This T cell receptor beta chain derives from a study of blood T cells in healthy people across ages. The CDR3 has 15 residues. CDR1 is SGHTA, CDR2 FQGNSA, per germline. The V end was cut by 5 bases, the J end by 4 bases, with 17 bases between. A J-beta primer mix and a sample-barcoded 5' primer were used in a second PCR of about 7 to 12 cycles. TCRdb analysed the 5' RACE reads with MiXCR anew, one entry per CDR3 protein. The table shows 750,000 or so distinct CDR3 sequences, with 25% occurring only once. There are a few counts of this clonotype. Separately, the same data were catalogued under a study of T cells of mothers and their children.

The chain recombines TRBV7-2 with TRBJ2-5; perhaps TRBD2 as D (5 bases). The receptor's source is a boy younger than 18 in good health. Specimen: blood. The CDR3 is CASSDRPGLLETQYF. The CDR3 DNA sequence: TGTGCCAGCAGCGACCGCCCCGGACTGCTAGAGACCCAGTACTTC.